These T cell receptor beta chains were read from a single sample in a study of blood T cell repertoires in COVID-19. The repertoire was sequenced with immunoSEQ multiplex PCR; TCRdb's copy has only in-frame clones and lacks some. Of about 300,000 clones listed, roughly nine tenths are singletons. Sequenced: PBMCs or T cells enriched from blood (not recorded which). The receptors were gathered from a man between 60 and 70 years old who had recovered from COVID-19. Each CDR3 is given with its conserved first and last residue. D genes are given only for firm matches. Not every row has a clone size; where given, it reads once, few, many or a size class.

TRBV19,TRBJ1-4,TRBD1,few,TGTGCCAGTAGCGGGACAGGGGGCTTAACTAATGAAAAACTGTTTTTT,CASSGTGGLTNEKLFF
TRBV2,TRBJ1-6,-,-,TGTGCCAGCAGAGGGGCCCAGGGCGTTAATTCACCCCTCCACTTT,CASRGAQGVNSPLHF
TRBV5-6,TRBJ1-2,-,-,TGTGCCAGCAGCTTGGGAACAGCCAACTATGGCTACACCTTC,CASSLGTANYGYTF
TRBV7-3,TRBJ2-5,TRBD1,-,TGTGCCAGCAGCCTGAACCGGGCAGGGGGTGAGACCCAGTACTTC,CASSLNRAGGETQYF
TRBV18,TRBJ2-2,TRBD2,-,TGTGCCAGCTCACCACCGATGGGAGGGCCGGACACCGGGGAGCTGTTTTTT,CASSPPMGGPDTGELFF
TRBV24-1,TRBJ1-2,TRBD1,-,TGTGCCACCAGTGATTTGCCTGGACAGGGGGAAGGCTACACCTTC,CATSDLPGQGEGYTF
TRBV4-1,TRBJ1-5,-,-,TGCGCCAGCAGCCAAGAGTGGGGGGTGGATCAGCCCCAGCATTTT,CASSQEWGVDQPQHF
TRBV9,TRBJ2-5,-,-,TGTGCCAGCAGCTCCAGGGCGAAGCGTCCTCGGGAGACCCAGTACTTC,CASSSRAKRPRETQYF
TRBV19,TRBJ2-3,-,-,TGTGCCAGTAGTAGGGGAGGACGCACAGATACGCAGTATTTT,CASSRGGRTDTQYF
TRBV5-8,TRBJ2-5,TRBD1,-,TGTGCCAGCAGCTTGCGGACAGGGGTCCCCCAAGAGACCCAGTACTTC,CASSLRTGVPQETQYF
TRBV5-1,TRBJ2-5,-,-,TGCGCCAGCAGCTCGAGCACTAGAGCCGGGAAGACCCAGTACTTC,CASSSSTRAGKTQYF
TRBV30,TRBJ1-2,TRBD1,-,TGTGCCTGGAGTCCACAAATGACAGGGATCTATGGCTACACCTTC,CAWSPQMTGIYGYTF
TRBV3-1/TRBV3-2,TRBJ1-1,-,-,TGTGCCAGCAGTTTAAACGGGAACACTGAAGCTTTCTTT,CASSLNGNTEAFF
TRBV5-1,TRBJ2-7,TRBD2,-,TGCGCCAGCAGCTTAGCGGGAGACTCCTACGAGCAGTACTTC,CASSLAGDSYEQYF
TRBV28,TRBJ2-2,TRBD2,-,TGTGCCAGCAGTCATAGCGGGAGAGCGAACACCGGGGAGCTGTTTTTT,CASSHSGRANTGELFF
TRBV24-1,TRBJ2-1,TRBD2,-,TGTGCCACCAGTGATCGAGGGACTAGCGGGGGGTGGGAGCAGTTCTTC,CATSDRGTSGGWEQFF
TRBV5-4,TRBJ1-6,TRBD1,-,TGTGCCAGCAGCTTGTTGGGACAGTCTAATTCACCCCTCCACTTT,CASSLLGQSNSPLHF
TRBV9,TRBJ2-2,TRBD1,-,TGTGCCAGCAGCGTAGAAGGGGGCCGGCACACCGGGGAGCTGTTTTTT,CASSVEGGRHTGELFF
TRBV5-1,TRBJ1-4,-,-,TGCGCCAGCAGCGGCGGACAGATAGTTAATGAAAAACTGTTTTTT,CASSGGQIVNEKLFF
TRBV7-9,TRBJ2-1,TRBD1,-,TGTGCCAGCAGCTTAGGTCAGGGGGCGCGCGAGCAGTTCTTC,CASSLGQGAREQFF
TRBV11-2,TRBJ2-1,-,-,TGTGCCAGCAGCTTAACCCAGGGGACGTTTGAGTTCTTC,CASSLTQGTFEFF
TRBV6-5,TRBJ1-5,-,-,TGTGCCAGCAGTTACCGGGCAGGGGATCAGCCCCAGCATTTT,CASSYRAGDQPQHF
TRBV6-5,TRBJ1-4,-,-,TGTGCCAGCACCGTAGGGGTAACTAATGAAAAACTGTTTTTT,CASTVGVTNEKLFF
TRBV4-1,TRBJ2-7,TRBD1,-,TGCGCCAGCAGCCAAACCCCGGGACAGAACTACGAGCAGTACTTC,CASSQTPGQNYEQYF
TRBV3-1/TRBV3-2,TRBJ2-7,TRBD2,-,TGTGCCAGCAGCCAAGATCGACTAGCGAGGTACGAGCAGTACTTC,CASSQDRLARYEQYF
TRBV7-2,TRBJ2-7,-,-,TGTGCCAGCAGCTTATACGTGGAGGATCAGCAGTACTTC,CASSLYVEDQQYF
TRBV28,TRBJ1-3,TRBD1,-,TGTGCCAGCAGTTTACCACAGGGGAGCTCTGGAAACACCATATATTTT,CASSLPQGSSGNTIYF
TRBV7-2,TRBJ2-1,TRBD2,-,TGTGCCAGCAGCTATCTAGCGGGGACCTACAATGAGCAGTTCTTC,CASSYLAGTYNEQFF
TRBV15,TRBJ2-7,TRBD1,-,TGTGCCACCAGAGACCCAACGACGAGCCCACAGGGGGATTCCTACGAGCAGTACTTC,CATRDPTTSPQGDSYEQYF
TRBV5-1,TRBJ1-3,-,-,TGCGCCAGCAGCCCGGCGGTCTCTGGAAACACCATATATTTT,CASSPAVSGNTIYF
TRBV5-4,TRBJ1-1,TRBD1,few,TGTGCCAGCAGCGGGACAGGGGTGAACACTGAAGCTTTCTTT,CASSGTGVNTEAFF
TRBV28,TRBJ1-2,-,-,TGTGCCAGCAGTTTAGAGTCACGCTATGGCTACACCTTC,CASSLESRYGYTF
TRBV7-9,TRBJ2-1,TRBD1,-,TGTGCCAGCAGCTTAGGGACAGGGTCCCCAGCTAATGAGCAGTTCTTC,CASSLGTGSPANEQFF
TRBV18,TRBJ1-6,-,-,TGTGCCAGCTCACAAGAGGGTTCACCCCTCCACTTT,CASSQEGSPLHF
TRBV21-1,TRBJ1-1,-,-,TGTGCCAGCAGCATGGGACAGGGCTCGAACACTGAAGCTTTCTTT,CASSMGQGSNTEAFF
TRBV11-2,TRBJ2-3,TRBD2,-,TGTGCCAGCCTTGGCGGGGGGCACACAGATACGCAGTATTTT,CASLGGGHTDTQYF
TRBV27,TRBJ1-5,-,-,TGTGCCAGCCAGGTCTCAGGGGCAAGTCAGCCCCAGCATTTT,CASQVSGASQPQHF
TRBV3-1/TRBV3-2,TRBJ1-1,-,-,TGTGCCAGCAGCCAGGCTGATTGGGGCGAAGCTTTCTTT,CASSQADWGEAFF
TRBV7-3,TRBJ2-2,TRBD1,-,TGTGCCAGCAGCTCGGGACAGGTCGGCACCGGGGAGCTGTTTTTT,CASSSGQVGTGELFF
TRBV14,TRBJ2-1,-,-,TGTGCCAGCAGCCAAGATAAGGGCGTGGTCGGGATTCCCAAAATCTTC,CASSQDKGVVGIPKIF
TRBV4-1,TRBJ1-3,-,-,TGCGCCAGCAGCACCCCTACCCAGGGAACAGGAAACACCATATATTTT,CASSTPTQGTGNTIYF
TRBV5-6,TRBJ2-3,-,-,TGTGCCAGCAGCTTCCCCGGGATCGGAACAGATACGCAGTATTTT,CASSFPGIGTDTQYF
TRBV10-1,TRBJ2-1,TRBD2,-,TGCGCCAGCAGTGAGTCCATTCTAGGACTAGCGGGCAATGAGCAGTTCTTC,CASSESILGLAGNEQFF
TRBV28,TRBJ2-3,-,-,TGTGCCAGCTGGCCAGGGGGGAACCTTGCGGGAGGTACAGATACGCAGTATTTT,CASWPGGNLAGGTDTQYF
TRBV5-4,TRBJ1-1,TRBD1,once,TGTGCCAGCAGTCGGGACAGCCGAAACACTGAAGCTTTCTTT,CASSRDSRNTEAFF
TRBV7-2,TRBJ2-3,TRBD1,-,TGTGCCAGCAGCTGGGGACAGGGGTGGAGCACAGATACGCAGTATTTT,CASSWGQGWSTDTQYF
TRBV19,TRBJ2-1,TRBD1,-,TGTGCCAGTAGTATCGCCAGACAGGGTCAAAAATACAATGAGCAGTTCTTC,CASSIARQGQKYNEQFF
TRBV2,TRBJ2-5,TRBD2,-,TGTGCCCCTCGGACTAGCGGGAGAGTACAAGAGACCCAGTACTTC,CAPRTSGRVQETQYF
TRBV7-8,TRBJ1-1,TRBD1,-,TGTGCCAGCAGCTTAAGTCGTGACAGGGTGGCCACTGAAGCTTTCTTT,CASSLSRDRVATEAFF
TRBV7-9,TRBJ1-4,TRBD1,-,TGTGCCAGCAGCCCTCGACAGGGGGCTAATGAAAAACTGTTTTTT,CASSPRQGANEKLFF
TRBV20-1,TRBJ2-5,-,-,TGCAGTGCTAGGGTGCGAGAGACCCAGTACTTC,CSARVRETQYF
TRBV24-1,TRBJ2-1,TRBD2,-,TGTGCCACCAGCACTAGCGGGAGGGGTATCTACAATGAGCAGTTCTTC,CATSTSGRGIYNEQFF
TRBV19,TRBJ2-7,TRBD2,-,TGTGCCAGTAGTGCCGCGGGAGTGTTGAGGCACGAGCAGTACTTC,CASSAAGVLRHEQYF
TRBV6-2/TRBV6-3,TRBJ2-7,-,-,TGTGCCAGCAGTTACATGCTCGGTCGGGACGAGCAGTACTTC,CASSYMLGRDEQYF
TRBV7-9,TRBJ2-7,-,-,TGTGCCAGCAGTTCCTTTGTGGCCTCCTACGAGCAGTACTTC,CASSSFVASYEQYF